Reported below is one TCR beta chain. The CDR3 has 16 amino acids. Trimming took off 4 bases at V and 0 bases at J, with 13 bases between the two ends. Germline CDR1 reads SGDLS; CDR2 reads YYNGEE. The source of the sample is a study of blood T cell repertoires in COVID-19. As for the study in general: The study drew acute and convalescent COVID-19 samples from the United States, Italy and Spain. T cells, B-cell-depleted T cells, or PBMCs supplied cDNA or gDNA.

Authors' methods: Amplification of reference gene primers was used by the study to estimate nucleated cell counts. TCRdb's table, derived via immunoSEQ multiplex PCR, lists solely in-frame clones and lacks some. V, J and clone size derive from that table, while D and trimming were established from the DNA sequence. The table has just over 250,000 clones, roughly nine tenths seen once. The chain is built from TRBV9 and TRBJ2-2; possibly TRBD1 for D (5 bases). This TCR derives from a man in his forties who had recovered from COVID-19. Material: peripheral blood. The CDR3 region is CASSSRQTANTGELFF. The CDR3 DNA reads TGTGCCAGCAGCTCCCGACAGACCGCGAACACCGGGGAGCTGTTTTTT.